This T cell receptor (beta chain) was found in a study of blood T cell repertoires in COVID-19. The wider study: The analysed material was cDNA or gDNA that came from T cells, B-cell-depleted T cells, or PBMCs.

Deletions cut 6 bases from V and 3 bases from J, with 10 bases between. CDR3 length: 12 amino acids. CDR1 and CDR2 (germline): SGHNT, YYREEE (reference sequence). Authors' methods: Amplification from reference gene primers served as the basis for estimated nucleated cell counts. Method: immunoSEQ multiplex PCR; TCRdb's copy keeps in-frame clones and lacks some. V and J calls and clone size are given by that table; D and trimming were obtained from the DNA. The sample yields tens of thousands of clones, roughly 89% seen once. The TCR sequence derives from a woman in her fifties or sixties in a cohort sampled during active COVID-19. This rearrangement joins TRBV5-4 to TRBJ2-7; D perhaps matches TRBD1 (5 bases). Sequencing was carried out using peripheral blood. The CDR3 coding sequence is TGTGCCAGCAACAAAGACAGCTACGAGCAGTACTTC. It specifies CASNKDSYEQYF.